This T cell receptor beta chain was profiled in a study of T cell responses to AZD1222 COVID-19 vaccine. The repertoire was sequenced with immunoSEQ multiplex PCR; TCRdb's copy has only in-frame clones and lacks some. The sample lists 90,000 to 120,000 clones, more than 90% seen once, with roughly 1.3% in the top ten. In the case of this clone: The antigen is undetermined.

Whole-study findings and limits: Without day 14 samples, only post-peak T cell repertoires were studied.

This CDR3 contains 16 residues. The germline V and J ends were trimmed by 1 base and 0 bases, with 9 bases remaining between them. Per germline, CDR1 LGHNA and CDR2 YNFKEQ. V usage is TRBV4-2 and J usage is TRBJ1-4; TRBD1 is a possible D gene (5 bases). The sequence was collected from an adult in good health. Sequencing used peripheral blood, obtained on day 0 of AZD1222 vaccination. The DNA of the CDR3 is TGTGCCAGCAGCCAAGGGGGGGGGACAACTAATGAAAAACTGTTTTTT. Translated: CASSQGGGTTNEKLFF.